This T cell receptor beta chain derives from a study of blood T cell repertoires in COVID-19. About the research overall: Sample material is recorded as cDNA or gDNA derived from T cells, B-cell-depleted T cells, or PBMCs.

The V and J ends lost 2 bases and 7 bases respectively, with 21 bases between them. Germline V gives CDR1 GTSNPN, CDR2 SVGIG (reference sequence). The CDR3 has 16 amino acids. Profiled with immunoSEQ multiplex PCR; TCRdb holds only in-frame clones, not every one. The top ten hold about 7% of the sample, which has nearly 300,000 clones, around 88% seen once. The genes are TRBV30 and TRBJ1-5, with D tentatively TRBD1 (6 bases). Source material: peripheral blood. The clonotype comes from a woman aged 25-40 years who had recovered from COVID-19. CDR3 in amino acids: CAWSRPFGEGDQPQHF. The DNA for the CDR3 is TGTGCCTGGAGTAGGCCCTTTGGGGAGGGGGACCAGCCCCAGCATTTT.